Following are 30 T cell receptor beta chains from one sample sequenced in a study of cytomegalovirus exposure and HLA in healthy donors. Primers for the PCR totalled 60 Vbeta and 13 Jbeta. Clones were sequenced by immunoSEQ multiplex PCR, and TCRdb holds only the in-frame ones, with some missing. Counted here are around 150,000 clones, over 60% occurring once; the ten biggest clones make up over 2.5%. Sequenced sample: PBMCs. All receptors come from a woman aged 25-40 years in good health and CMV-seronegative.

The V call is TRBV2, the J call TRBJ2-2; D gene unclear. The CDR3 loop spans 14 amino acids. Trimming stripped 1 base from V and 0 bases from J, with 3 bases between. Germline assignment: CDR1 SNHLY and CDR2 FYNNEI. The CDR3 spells CASSEVSNTGELFF. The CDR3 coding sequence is TGTGCCAGCAGTGAAGTCTCGAACACCGGGGAGCTGTTTTTT. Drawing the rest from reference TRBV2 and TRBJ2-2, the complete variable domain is EPEVTQTPSHQVTQMGQEVILRCVPISNHLYFYWYRQILGQKVEFLVSFYNNEISEKSEIFDDQFSVERPDGSNFTLKIRSTKLEDSAMYFCASSEVSNTGELFFGEGSRLTVL.

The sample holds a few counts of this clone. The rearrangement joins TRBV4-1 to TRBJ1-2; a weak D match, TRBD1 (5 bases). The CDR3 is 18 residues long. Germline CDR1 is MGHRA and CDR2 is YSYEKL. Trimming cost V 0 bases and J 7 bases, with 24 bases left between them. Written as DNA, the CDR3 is TGCGCCAGCAGCCAAGATTTTGCGGGGATCGGGGGTATAGGTGGCTACACCTTC. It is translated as CASSQDFAGIGGIGGYTF.

The CDR3 nucleotides read TGCGCCAGCACCCCCGCGACTAGTTCCTACAATGAGCAGTTCTTC. Its protein is CASTPATSSYNEQFF. This chain connects TRBV5-1 to TRBJ2-1, with D perhaps matching TRBD2 (6 bases). The CDR3 has 15 amino acids. Germline V gives CDR1 SGHRS, CDR2 YFSETQ. Trimming removed 6 bases at V and 1 base at J, with 14 bases between.

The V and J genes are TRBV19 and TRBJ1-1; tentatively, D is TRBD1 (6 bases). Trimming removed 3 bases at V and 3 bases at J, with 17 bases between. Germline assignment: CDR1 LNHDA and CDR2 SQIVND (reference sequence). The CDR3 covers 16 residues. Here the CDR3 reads CASSIYYQGQDTEAFF. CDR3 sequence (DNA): TGTGCCAGTAGTATCTACTACCAGGGGCAAGACACTGAAGCTTTCTTT.

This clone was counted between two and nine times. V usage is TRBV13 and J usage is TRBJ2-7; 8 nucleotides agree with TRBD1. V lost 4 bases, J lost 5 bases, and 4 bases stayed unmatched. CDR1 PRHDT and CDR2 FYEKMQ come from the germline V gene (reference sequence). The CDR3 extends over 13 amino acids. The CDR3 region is CASSYGTGHEQYF. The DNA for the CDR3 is TGTGCCAGCAGCTACGGGACAGGCCACGAGCAGTACTTC.

The CDR3 nucleotides are TGTGCCAGCAGCTTAGGAGGACATCCTCGGGAGACCCAGTACTTC. Translating it yields CASSLGGHPRETQYF. The chain recombines TRBV7-2 with TRBJ2-5, with D perhaps TRBD1 (5 bases). The CDR3 runs 15 residues. Germline V gene data show CDR1 as SGHTA and CDR2 as FQGNSA. Trimming shortened V by 1 base and J by 5 bases, and 14 bases separated the two germline ends.

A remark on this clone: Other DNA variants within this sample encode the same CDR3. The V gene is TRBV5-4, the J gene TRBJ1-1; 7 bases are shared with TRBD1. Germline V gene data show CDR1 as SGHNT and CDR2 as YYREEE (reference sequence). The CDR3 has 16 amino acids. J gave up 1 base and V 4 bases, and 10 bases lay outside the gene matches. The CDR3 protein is CASSAVQGRRNTEAFF. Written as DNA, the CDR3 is TGTGCCAGCAGCGCAGTACAGGGGAGGAGGAACACTGAAGCTTTCTTT.

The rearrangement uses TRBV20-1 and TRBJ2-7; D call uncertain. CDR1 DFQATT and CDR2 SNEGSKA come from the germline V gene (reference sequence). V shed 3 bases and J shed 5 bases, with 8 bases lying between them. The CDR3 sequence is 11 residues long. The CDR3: CSASIQNEQYF. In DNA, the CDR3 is TGCAGTGCTAGTATACAGAACGAGCAGTACTTC.

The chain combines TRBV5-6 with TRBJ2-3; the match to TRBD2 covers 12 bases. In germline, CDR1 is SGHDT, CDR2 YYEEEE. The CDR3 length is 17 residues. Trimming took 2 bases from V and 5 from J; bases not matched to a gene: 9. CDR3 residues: CASSFYASGRAVDTQYF. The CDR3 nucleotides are TGTGCCAGCAGCTTTTATGCTAGCGGGAGGGCGGTAGATACGCAGTATTTT.

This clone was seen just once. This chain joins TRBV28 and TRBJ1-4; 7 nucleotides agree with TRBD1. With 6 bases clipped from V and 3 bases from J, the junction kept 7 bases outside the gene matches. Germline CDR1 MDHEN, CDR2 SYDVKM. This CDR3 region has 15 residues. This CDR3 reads CASSPVTGSNEKLFF. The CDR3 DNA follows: TGTGCCAGCAGCCCCGTGACAGGGTCTAATGAAAAACTGTTTTTT.

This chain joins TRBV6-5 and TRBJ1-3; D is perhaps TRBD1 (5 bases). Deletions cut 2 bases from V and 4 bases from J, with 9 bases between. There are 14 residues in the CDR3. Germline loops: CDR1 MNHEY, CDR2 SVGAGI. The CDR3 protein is CASSYGGGGNTIYF. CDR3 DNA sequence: TGTGCCAGCAGTTACGGGGGAGGAGGAAACACCATATATTTT.

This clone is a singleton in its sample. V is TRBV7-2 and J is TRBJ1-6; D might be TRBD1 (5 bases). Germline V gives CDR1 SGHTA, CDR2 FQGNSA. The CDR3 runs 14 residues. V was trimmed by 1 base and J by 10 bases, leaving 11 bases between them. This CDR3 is CASSLGQGESPLHF. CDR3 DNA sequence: TGTGCCAGCAGCTTAGGCCAGGGCGAATCACCCCTCCACTTT.

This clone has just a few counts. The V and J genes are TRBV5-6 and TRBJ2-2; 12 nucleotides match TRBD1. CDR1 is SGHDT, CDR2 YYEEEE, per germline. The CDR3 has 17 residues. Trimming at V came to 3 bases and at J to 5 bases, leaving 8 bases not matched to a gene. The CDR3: CASSWKGQGAWTGELFF. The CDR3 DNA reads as TGTGCCAGCAGCTGGAAGGGACAGGGGGCTTGGACCGGGGAGCTGTTTTTT.

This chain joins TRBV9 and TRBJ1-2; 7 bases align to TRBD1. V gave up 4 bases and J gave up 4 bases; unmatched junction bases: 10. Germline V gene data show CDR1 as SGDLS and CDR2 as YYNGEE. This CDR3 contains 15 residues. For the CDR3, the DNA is TGTGCCAGCAGCCTCAACGGCAGGGGGTCCTATGGCTACACCTTC. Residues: CASSLNGRGSYGYTF.

This chain's CDR3 is CASSHFGQATNEKLFF. As DNA, the CDR3 is TGTGCCAGCAGCCACTTTGGACAGGCAACTAATGAAAAACTGTTTTTT. V is TRBV14 and J is TRBJ1-4; 7 nucleotides align to TRBD1. Germline CDR1 is SGHDN and CDR2 is FVKESK. The CDR3 is 16 amino acids. V was pared by 3 bases and J by 0 bases, with 4 bases of the junction left unmatched.

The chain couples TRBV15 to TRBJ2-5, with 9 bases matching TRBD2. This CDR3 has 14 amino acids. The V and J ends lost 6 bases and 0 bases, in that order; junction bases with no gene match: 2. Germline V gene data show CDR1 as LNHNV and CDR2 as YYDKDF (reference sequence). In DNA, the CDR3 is TGTGCCACCAGTCGCGGGAGGGACCAAGAGACCCAGTACTTC. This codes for CATSRGRDQETQYF.

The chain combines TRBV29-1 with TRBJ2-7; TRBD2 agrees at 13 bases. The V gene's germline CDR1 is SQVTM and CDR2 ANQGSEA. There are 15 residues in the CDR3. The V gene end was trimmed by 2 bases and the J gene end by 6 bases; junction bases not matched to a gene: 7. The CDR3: CSVETGGTSGAEQYF. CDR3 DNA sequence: TGCAGCGTTGAAACGGGAGGGACTAGCGGGGCCGAGCAGTACTTC.

The CDR3 reads CASSQKIGGAAEAFF. The CDR3 DNA is TGCGCCAGCAGCCAAAAAATAGGGGGCGCAGCTGAAGCTTTCTTT. V and J are TRBV4-1 and TRBJ1-1; 7 bases map to TRBD1. The junction had 9 bases not matched to a gene; V was cut back by 2 bases and J by 6 bases. Germline CDR1 and CDR2: MGHRA and YSYEKL. CDR3 length: 15 residues.

The CDR3 DNA follows: TGTGCCAGCGGCAGGGGAACCCAAGAGACCCAGTACTTC. Protein: CASGRGTQETQYF. This rearrangement joins TRBV2 to TRBJ2-5, with a tentative D call TRBD1 (6 bases). The CDR3 contains 13 residues. Germline loops: CDR1 SNHLY, CDR2 FYNNEI. Trimming removed 8 bases from V and 1 base from J, with 11 bases in between.

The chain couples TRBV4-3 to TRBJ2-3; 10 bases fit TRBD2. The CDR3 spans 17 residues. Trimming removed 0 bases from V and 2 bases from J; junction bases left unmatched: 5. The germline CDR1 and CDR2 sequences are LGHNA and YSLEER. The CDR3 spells CASSQDWLAGVTDTQYF. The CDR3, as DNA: TGCGCCAGCAGCCAAGATTGGCTAGCGGGAGTCACAGATACGCAGTATTTT.

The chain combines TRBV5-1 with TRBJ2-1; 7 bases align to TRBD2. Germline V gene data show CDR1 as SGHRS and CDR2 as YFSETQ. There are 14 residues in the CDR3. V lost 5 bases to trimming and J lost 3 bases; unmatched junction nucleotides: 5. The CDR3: CASRLGLDYNEQFF. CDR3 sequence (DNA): TGCGCCAGCAGACTAGGACTAGACTACAATGAGCAGTTCTTC.

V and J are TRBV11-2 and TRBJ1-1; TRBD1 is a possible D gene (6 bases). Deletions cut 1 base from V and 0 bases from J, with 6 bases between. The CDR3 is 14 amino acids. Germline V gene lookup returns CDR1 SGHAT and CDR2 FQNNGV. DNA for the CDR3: TGTGCCAGCAGCTTAGGGACAGTGAACACTGAAGCTTTCTTT. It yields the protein CASSLGTVNTEAFF.

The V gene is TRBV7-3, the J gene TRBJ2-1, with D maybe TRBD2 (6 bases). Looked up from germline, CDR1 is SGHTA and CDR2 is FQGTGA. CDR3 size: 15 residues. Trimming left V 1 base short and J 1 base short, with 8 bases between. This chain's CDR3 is CASSLSSGSYNEQFF. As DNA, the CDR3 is TGTGCCAGCAGCTTAAGCAGCGGGTCCTACAATGAGCAGTTCTTC.

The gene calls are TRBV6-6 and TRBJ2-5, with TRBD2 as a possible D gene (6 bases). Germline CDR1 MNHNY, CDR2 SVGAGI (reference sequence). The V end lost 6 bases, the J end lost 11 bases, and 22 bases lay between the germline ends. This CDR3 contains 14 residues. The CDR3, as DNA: TGTGCCAGCAGGCCCGGGGGAGGACGGGAAGAGCAGTACTTC. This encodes CASRPGGGREEQYF.

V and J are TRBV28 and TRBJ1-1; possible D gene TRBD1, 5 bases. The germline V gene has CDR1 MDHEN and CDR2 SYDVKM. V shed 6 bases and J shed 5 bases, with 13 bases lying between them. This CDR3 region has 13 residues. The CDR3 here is CASSLLEGTEAFF. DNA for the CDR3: TGTGCCAGCAGCCTCCTGGAGGGGACTGAAGCTTTCTTT.

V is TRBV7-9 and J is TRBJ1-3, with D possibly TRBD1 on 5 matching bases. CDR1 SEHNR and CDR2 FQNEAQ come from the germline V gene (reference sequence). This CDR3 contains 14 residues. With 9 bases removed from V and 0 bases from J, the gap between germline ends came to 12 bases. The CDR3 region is CASWDGSSGNTIYF. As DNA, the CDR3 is TGTGCCAGTTGGGACGGGAGCTCTGGAAACACCATATATTTT. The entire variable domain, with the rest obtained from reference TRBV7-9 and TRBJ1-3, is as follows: DTGVSQNPRHKITKRGQNVTFRCDPISEHNRLYWYRQTLGQGPEFLTYFQNEAQLEKSRLLSDRFSAERPKGSFSTLEIQRTEQGDSAMYLCASWDGSSGNTIYFGEGSWLTVV.

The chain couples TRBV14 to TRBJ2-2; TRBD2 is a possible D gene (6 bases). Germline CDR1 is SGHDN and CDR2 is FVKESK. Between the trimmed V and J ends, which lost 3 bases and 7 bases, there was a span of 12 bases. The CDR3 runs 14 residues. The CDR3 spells CASSQLAAVGELFF. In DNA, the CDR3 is TGTGCCAGCAGCCAGTTAGCGGCGGTCGGGGAGCTGTTTTTT.

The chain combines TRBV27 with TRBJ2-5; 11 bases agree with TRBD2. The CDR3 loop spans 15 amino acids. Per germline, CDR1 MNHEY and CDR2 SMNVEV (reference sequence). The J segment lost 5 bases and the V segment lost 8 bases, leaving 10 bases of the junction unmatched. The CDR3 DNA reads TGTGCCAGCCTTATAGCGGGGGGGCCAGGGGAGACCCAGTACTTC. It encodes CASLIAGGPGETQYF.

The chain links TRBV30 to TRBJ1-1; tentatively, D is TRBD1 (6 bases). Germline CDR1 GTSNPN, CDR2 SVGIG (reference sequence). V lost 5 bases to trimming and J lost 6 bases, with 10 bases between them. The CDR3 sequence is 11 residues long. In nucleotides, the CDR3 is TGTGCCTGGGGTGGGGGCCCTGAAGCTTTCTTT. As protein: CAWGGGPEAFF.

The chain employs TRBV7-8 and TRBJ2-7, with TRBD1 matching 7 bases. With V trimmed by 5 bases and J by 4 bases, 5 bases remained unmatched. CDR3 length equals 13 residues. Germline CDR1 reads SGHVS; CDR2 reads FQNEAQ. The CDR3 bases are TGTGCCAGCAGCACCGGGACAGCATACGAGCAGTACTTC. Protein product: CASSTGTAYEQYF.